The 23 T cell receptor beta chains below were found in one sample sequenced in a study of cytomegalovirus exposure and HLA in healthy donors. Primers included in the PCR were 60 Vbeta and 13 Jbeta primers. The data were produced by immunoSEQ multiplex PCR, yet TCRdb's version contains in-frame clones alone and is incomplete. The table has 90,000 to 110,000 clones, roughly two thirds seen once. Source material: PBMCs. These receptors came from a man aged 25 to 40 in good health and CMV-seronegative.

This clone was seen more than once but under ten times. The V gene is TRBV7-2, the J gene TRBJ2-3, with 8 bases fitting TRBD2. Germline CDR1 reads SGHTA; CDR2 reads FQGNSA. CDR3 length: 17 amino acids. Unmatched junction bases numbered 16, after V lost 5 bases and J lost 6 bases. The CDR3 loop is CASSTTDGGRWGDTQYF. DNA of the CDR3: TGTGCCAGCAGCACCACCGATGGCGGGAGGTGGGGGGATACGCAGTATTTT.

The chain combines TRBV5-4 with TRBJ1-2; D gene unclear. This CDR3 is built from 15 residues. Germline values: CDR1 SGHNT, CDR2 YYREEE (reference sequence). V shed 5 bases and J shed 0 bases, with 14 bases lying between them. The CDR3 DNA reads TGTGCCAGCAGACGCCGGGAGGTAGCTAACTATGGCTACACCTTC. Its translation: CASRRREVANYGYTF. The variable domain in full, with the rest retrieved from reference TRBV5-4 and TRBJ1-2, is ETGVTQSPTHLIKTRGQQVTLRCSSQSGHNTVSWYQQALGQGPQFIFQYYREEENGRGNFPPRFSGLQFPNYSSELNVNALELDDSALYLCASRRREVANYGYTFGSGTRLTVV.

This clone was observed once. The chain carries TRBV6-1 and TRBJ2-7; D not resolved. Germline V CDR1 and CDR2: MNHNS, SASEGT. The length of the CDR3 is 10 residues. V was clipped by 8 bases and J by 3 bases, with 5 bases between them. The CDR3 sequence: CASLFYEQYF. CDR3 DNA sequence: TGTGCCAGCCTATTCTACGAGCAGTACTTC.

V is TRBV5-1 and J is TRBJ2-3; D possibly corresponds to TRBD2 (5 bases). The CDR3 loop spans 13 amino acids. Germline loops: CDR1 SGHRS, CDR2 YFSETQ. Trimming stripped 1 base from V and 7 bases from J, with 10 bases between. The CDR3 loop reads CASSLTGSNTQYF. For the CDR3, the DNA is TGCGCCAGCAGCTTGACTGGGAGTAATACGCAGTATTTT.

This rearrangement joins TRBV18 to TRBJ1-1; 10 bases agree with TRBD1. Germline V gives CDR1 KGHSH, CDR2 LQKENI. V dropped 5 bases and J dropped 3; count of bases not matched to a gene: 3. The length of the CDR3 is 14 residues. The CDR3 here is CASSSGQGYTEAFF. The CDR3 DNA follows: TGTGCCAGCTCATCGGGACAGGGGTACACTGAAGCTTTCTTT.

This clone showed up just once. The chain carries TRBV9 and TRBJ2-5; 11 nucleotides match TRBD1. The germline gives CDR1 SGDLS, CDR2 YYNGEE. V gave up 0 bases and J gave up 2 bases; unmatched junction bases: 6. The CDR3 sequence is 17 residues long. The CDR3 region is CASSVGYRDRGQETQYF. Written as DNA, the CDR3 is TGTGCCAGCAGCGTAGGATACCGGGACAGGGGGCAAGAGACCCAGTACTTC.

The chain employs TRBV18 and TRBJ2-7, with TRBD2 matching over 14 bases. CDR1 KGHSH and CDR2 LQKENI come from the germline V gene. This CDR3 has 15 amino acids. The V segment lost 6 bases and the J segment 0 bases; nucleotides outside the gene matches: 1. The CDR3 DNA reads as TGTGCCAGCTCGGGGACTAGCGGGAGCTCCTACGAGCAGTACTTC. This sequence encodes CASSGTSGSSYEQYF. Looking up the rest from reference TRBV18 and TRBJ2-7 gives the full variable domain: NAGVMQNPRHLVRRRGQEARLRCSPMKGHSHVYWYRQLPEEGLKFMVYLQKENIIDESGMPKERFSAEFPKEGPSILRIQQVVRGDSAAYFCASSGTSGSSYEQYFGPGTRLTVT.

This clone occurred once. This chain uses TRBV6-6 with TRBJ1-3; 8 bases match TRBD1. V shed 5 bases, J shed 4 bases, and the junction held 4 bases outside the gene matches. This CDR3 comprises 14 residues. The germline V gene encodes CDR1 MNHNY and CDR2 SVGAGI (reference sequence). The CDR3 spells CASSLRGLGNTIYF. CDR3 in DNA: TGTGCCAGCAGTCTCAGGGGGCTAGGAAACACCATATATTTT.

The V call is TRBV9, the J call TRBJ1-1; TRBD1 matches at 7 bases. Unmatched junction bases numbered 5, after V lost 0 bases and J lost 3 bases. This CDR3 is built from 15 residues. CDR1 SGDLS and CDR2 YYNGEE come from the germline V gene. CDR3 nucleotide sequence: TGTGCCAGCAGCGTAGGGCCAGGGGGATACACTGAAGCTTTCTTT. Its translation: CASSVGPGGYTEAFF.

This clone was seen only once. One end of the junction fails to match germline, which may point to a read error. The chain employs TRBV6-5 and TRBJ2-6, with a tentative D call TRBD1 (5 bases). Germline CDR1 reads MNHEY; CDR2 reads SVGAGI. The CDR3 runs to 15 residues. In DNA, the CDR3 is TGTGCCAGCAGGAGACAGAACTCTGGGGCCAACGGCCTGACTTTC. Its protein product is CASRRQNSGANGLTF.

This clone came up a few times. The CDR3 nucleotides read TGTGCCAGCTGGGGAGTAGCGGGAGGTAGCTCCTACAATGAGCAGTTCTTC. Translation gives CASWGVAGGSSYNEQFF. The J gene is TRBJ2-1, the V gene TRBV2; 10 bases are a match to TRBD2. Germline CDR1 reads SNHLY; CDR2 reads FYNNEI. The J segment lost 0 bases and the V segment lost 8 bases, leaving 10 bases of the junction unmatched. The CDR3 runs 17 residues.

The rearrangement uses TRBV5-4 and TRBJ2-2; TRBD1 matches at 8 bases. Germline V CDR1 and CDR2: SGHNT, YYREEE (reference sequence). V gave up 2 bases and J gave up 3 bases; unmatched junction bases: 3. CDR3 length equals 15 residues. The CDR3: CASSFGQGDTGELFF. The CDR3 bases are TGTGCCAGCAGCTTTGGACAGGGCGACACCGGGGAGCTGTTTTTT.

The rearrangement joins TRBV29-1 to TRBJ1-1; D may be TRBD1 (6 bases). Germline V gene lookup returns CDR1 SQVTM and CDR2 ANQGSEA. The CDR3 is 13 amino acids. V lost 5 bases, J lost 0 bases, and 10 bases lay in between. The CDR3 loop is CSVQSGVNTEAFF. The CDR3 coding sequence is TGCAGCGTTCAATCAGGGGTGAACACTGAAGCTTTCTTT.

This chain joins TRBV28 and TRBJ2-3, with 8 bases lining up with TRBD2. Germline lookup yields CDR1 MDHEN and CDR2 SYDVKM. V gave up 5 bases and J gave up 2 bases; unmatched junction bases: 12. This CDR3 is 17 amino acids long. Here the CDR3 reads CASSAPGTRPDTDTQYF. Here the CDR3 DNA reads TGTGCCAGCAGTGCCCCCGGGACTAGGCCCGACACAGATACGCAGTATTTT.

The chain links TRBV28 to TRBJ2-1; TRBD1 aligns across 9 bases. Germline CDR1 reads MDHEN; CDR2 reads SYDVKM. The CDR3 contains 14 residues. The V segment lost 4 bases and the J segment 7 bases; nucleotides outside the gene matches: 5. CDR3: CASSSGTGRNEQFF. The CDR3 coding sequence is TGTGCCAGCAGTTCCGGGACAGGGCGAAATGAGCAGTTCTTC.

This chain links TRBV7-9 with TRBJ1-1; 7 nucleotides agree with TRBD1. The V gene's germline CDR1 is SEHNR and CDR2 FQNEAQ (reference sequence). The CDR3 is 13 amino acids. Germline trimming cut 3 bases from V and 5 bases from J; bases unmatched to any gene: 3. The CDR3 loop reads CASSFLGQTEAFF. CDR3 bases: TGTGCCAGCAGCTTCCTGGGACAGACTGAAGCTTTCTTT.

V usage is TRBV5-3 and J usage is TRBJ1-5; the match to TRBD1 covers 7 bases. TRBV5-3 is reported as an ORF; its role is uncertain. Trimming at V came to 3 bases and at J to 0 bases, leaving 6 bases not matched to a gene. The CDR3 contains 16 residues. CDR3 in DNA: TGTGCCAGAAGCTACCGGGACAGCTATAGCAATCAGCCCCAGCATTTT. Translating gives CARSYRDSYSNQPQHF.

V gene TRBV7-3 combines with J gene TRBJ2-7, with 8 positions matching TRBD1. Per germline, CDR1 SGHTA and CDR2 FQGTGA. The CDR3 loop spans 15 amino acids. V gave up 2 bases and J gave up 3 bases; unmatched junction bases: 6. This CDR3 is CASSLGPGGNYEQYF. In DNA, the CDR3 is TGTGCCAGCAGCTTAGGGCCAGGGGGCAACTACGAGCAGTACTTC.

The V gene is TRBV6-1, the J gene TRBJ1-2; unclear D gene. CDR3 size: 14 residues. The germline V and J ends were trimmed by 0 bases and 2 bases, with 7 bases remaining between them. The V gene's germline CDR1 is MNHNS and CDR2 SASEGT. The CDR3 spells CASSEAVLNYGYTF. The CDR3 region has the DNA TGTGCCAGCAGTGAAGCTGTACTAAACTATGGCTACACCTTC.

This clone has more than one count but fewer than ten. V usage is TRBV11-1 and J usage is TRBJ2-1; 13 bases fit TRBD2. J was trimmed by 7 bases and V by 5 bases; bases with no gene match: 5. There are 15 residues in the CDR3. Germline V gene sequence: CDR1 SGHAT, CDR2 FQDESV (reference sequence). The CDR3 nucleotides read TGTGCCAGCAGCCCGGGACTAGCGGGAACAAATGAGCAGTTCTTC. Protein sequence: CASSPGLAGTNEQFF. The full variable domain, completed using reference TRBV11-1 and TRBJ2-1, is EAEVAQSPRYKITEKSQAVAFWCDPISGHATLYWYRQILGQGPELLVQFQDESVVDDSQLPKDRFSAERLKGVDSTLKIQPAELGDSAMYLCASSPGLAGTNEQFFGPGTRLTVL.

The V and J genes are TRBV9 and TRBJ2-5, with TRBD2 matching 8 bases. V gave up 0 bases and J gave up 5 bases; unmatched junction bases: 18. This CDR3 contains 19 residues. Germline V CDR1 and CDR2: SGDLS, YYNGEE. CDR3 nucleotides: TGTGCCAGCAGCGTAGTGCCCGCAGGGAGCGGGAGTGGGAAGGAGACCCAGTACTTC. The encoded protein is CASSVVPAGSGSGKETQYF. Variable domain in full (rest from reference TRBV9 and TRBJ2-5): DSGVTQTPKHLITATGQRVTLRCSPRSGDLSVYWYQQSLDQGLQFLIQYYNGEERAKGNILERFSAQQFPDLHSELNLSSLELGDSALYFCASSVVPAGSGSGKETQYFGPGTRLLVL.

This clone was counted between two and nine times. The chain couples TRBV9 to TRBJ1-3; 11 nucleotides match TRBD1. V shed 0 bases, J shed 4 bases, and the junction held 6 bases outside the gene matches. CDR1 is SGDLS, CDR2 YYNGEE, per germline. CDR3 length equals 17 residues. The CDR3 region has the DNA TGTGCCAGCAGCGTAGGGGGGACAGGGGGAAACGGAAACACCATATATTTT. This translates into CASSVGGTGGNGNTIYF.

This CDR3 is CASSHGGPENEQYF. CDR3 bases: TGTGCCAGCAGCCATGGAGGGCCGGAGAACGAGCAGTACTTC. The genes are TRBV7-2 and TRBJ2-7; D might be TRBD2 (6 bases). V lost 5 bases, J lost 5 bases, and 16 bases lay in between. The CDR3 extends over 14 amino acids. CDR1 is SGHTA and CDR2 is FQGNSA in the germline V gene.